Sequencing of this TCR beta chain was carried out in a study of blood T cell repertoires in COVID-19 (TCRdb year 2020). At the level of the whole study: Collaborator samples came from the United States, Italy and Spain and covered acute and convalescent phases of COVID-19. HLA class I and class II types, where available, came from metadata supplied by the sample provider rather than from assay-based typing. The repertoires were released in a freely available public database intended as a resource for research on the immune response to SARS-CoV-2. The prospective study material was composed of cDNA or gDNA derived from T cells, B-cell-depleted T cells, or PBMCs. Subjects who had been exposed to COVID-19, were actively infected with it, or had recovered from it provided the deeply sampled blood TCRbeta repertoires that made up the dataset. The sample metadata nearly always contained a de-identified subject ID, COVID-19 status, age in years and sex. Samples came from the ongoing ImmuneRACE study (first 160 participants) plus 1,254 subjects from 6 global collaborators. Study-wide conclusions, independent of this receptor: Clinical and demographic metadata were provided uncurated, with the amount varying by source and participant.

The CDR3 numbers 14 residues from cysteine through phenylalanine. The sequence is cut down to CDR3 DNA, 42 bases in frame from base 1. According to the germline V gene, CDR1 reads MNHEY and CDR2 reads SVGAGI. For this clone: It has no known antigen specificity. Base qualities are missing; no much larger clone stands one base away.

Collaborating institutions collected whole blood in K2EDTA tubes following their own protocols. For TCRbeta analysis, collaborators shipped samples as frozen whole blood, isolated PBMCs, or DNA extracted from either of those sample types. The immunoSEQ Assay, a bias-controlled multiplex PCR, was used to amplify TCRbeta CDR3 regions from genomic DNA. Turning to the authors' computational methods: The number of nucleated cells in each sample was estimated from the amplification of reference gene primers within the assay. To quantify the absolute abundance of each unique TCRbeta CDR3 rearrangement, sequence reads were collapsed and filtered. Productive Simpson clonality was computed per sample as the square root of Simpson's diversity index over productive rearrangements. The immuneACCESS repertoire file appears here via TCRdb, limited to in-frame rearrangements. These files lack a portion of the clones; in checked studies, under half of the deficit traces to unresolved V genes, and the cause of the others is not known. From that table come the V and J calls and clone size; the DNA was used to work out D and trimming. This sample lists about 200,000 clones; about nine tenths were detected once. 1.5% to 2% of the sample belongs to the ten largest clones.

The V and J segments used are TRBV6-5 and TRBJ1-4, and TRBD1 aligns with 7 junction nucleotides. Sample: peripheral blood. This TCR was recovered from a man between 18 and 35 years old with active or convalescent COVID-19. The CDR3 protein sequence reads: CAVDRESRREKLFF. The DNA is as follows: TGTGCGGTAGACAGGGAATCACGGAGGGAAAAACTGTTTTTT.